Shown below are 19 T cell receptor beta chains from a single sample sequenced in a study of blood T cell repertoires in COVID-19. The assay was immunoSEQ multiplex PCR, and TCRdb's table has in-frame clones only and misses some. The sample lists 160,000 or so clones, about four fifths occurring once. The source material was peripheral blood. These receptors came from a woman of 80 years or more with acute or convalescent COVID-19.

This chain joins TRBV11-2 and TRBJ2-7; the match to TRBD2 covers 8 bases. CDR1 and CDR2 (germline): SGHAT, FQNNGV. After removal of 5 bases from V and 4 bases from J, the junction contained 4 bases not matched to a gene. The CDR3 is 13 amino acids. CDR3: CASSHTGGYEQYF. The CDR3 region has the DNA TGTGCCAGCAGCCATACGGGGGGGTACGAGCAGTACTTC.

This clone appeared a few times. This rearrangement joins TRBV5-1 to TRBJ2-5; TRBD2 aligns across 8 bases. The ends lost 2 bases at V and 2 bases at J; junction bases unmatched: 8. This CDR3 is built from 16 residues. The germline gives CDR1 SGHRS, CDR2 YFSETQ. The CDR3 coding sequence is TGCGCCAGCAGCTTCGGTGGACTAGCCTCACAAGAGACCCAGTACTTC. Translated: CASSFGGLASQETQYF.

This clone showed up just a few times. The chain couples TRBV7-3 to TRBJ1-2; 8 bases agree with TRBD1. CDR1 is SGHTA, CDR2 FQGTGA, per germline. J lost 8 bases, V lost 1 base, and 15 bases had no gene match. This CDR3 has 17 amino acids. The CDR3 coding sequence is TGTGCCAGCAGCTTAATGGGGCAAACTTCAGGGGGCGCGGGCTACACCTTC. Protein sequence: CASSLMGQTSGGAGYTF.

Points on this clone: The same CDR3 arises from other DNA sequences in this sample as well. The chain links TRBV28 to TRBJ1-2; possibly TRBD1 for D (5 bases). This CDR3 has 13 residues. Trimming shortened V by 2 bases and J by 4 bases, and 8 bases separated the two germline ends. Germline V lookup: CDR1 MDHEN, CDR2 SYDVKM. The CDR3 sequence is CASSLGGGYGYTF. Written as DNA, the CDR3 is TGTGCCAGCAGTTTAGGGGGAGGCTATGGCTACACCTTC.

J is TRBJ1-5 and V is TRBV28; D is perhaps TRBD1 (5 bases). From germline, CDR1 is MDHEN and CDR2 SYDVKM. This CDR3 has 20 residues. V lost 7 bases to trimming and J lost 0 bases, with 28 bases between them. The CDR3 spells CASTLADGGDLGYSNQPQHF. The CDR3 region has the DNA TGTGCCAGCACGCTTGCGGATGGAGGGGATTTGGGGTATAGCAATCAGCCCCAGCATTTT.

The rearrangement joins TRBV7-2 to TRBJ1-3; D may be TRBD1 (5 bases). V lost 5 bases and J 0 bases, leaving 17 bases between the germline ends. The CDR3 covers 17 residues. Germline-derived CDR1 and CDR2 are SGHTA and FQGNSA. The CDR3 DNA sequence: TGTGCCAGCAGCCCAGCGGGGGGTAGAGGCTCTGGAAACACCATATATTTT. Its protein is CASSPAGGRGSGNTIYF.

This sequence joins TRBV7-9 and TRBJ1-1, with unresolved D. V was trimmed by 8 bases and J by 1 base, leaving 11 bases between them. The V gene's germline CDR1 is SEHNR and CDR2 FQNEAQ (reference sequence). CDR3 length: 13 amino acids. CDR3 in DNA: TGTGCCAGCTTAGCCCAGCAGAACACTGAAGCTTTCTTT. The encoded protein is CASLAQQNTEAFF.

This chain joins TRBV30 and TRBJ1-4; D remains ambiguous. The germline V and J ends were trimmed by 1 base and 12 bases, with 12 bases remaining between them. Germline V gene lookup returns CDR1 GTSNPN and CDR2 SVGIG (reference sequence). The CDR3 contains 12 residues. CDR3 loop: CAWSGNSVELFF. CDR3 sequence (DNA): TGTGCCTGGAGTGGAAACTCTGTGGAACTGTTTTTT.

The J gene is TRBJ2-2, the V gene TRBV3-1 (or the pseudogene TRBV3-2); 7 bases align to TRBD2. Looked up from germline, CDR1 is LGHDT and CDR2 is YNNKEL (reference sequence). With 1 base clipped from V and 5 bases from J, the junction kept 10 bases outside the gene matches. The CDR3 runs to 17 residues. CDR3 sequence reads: CASSQGGRGAYTGELFF. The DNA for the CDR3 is TGTGCCAGCAGCCAAGGCGGGAGAGGGGCTTATACCGGGGAGCTGTTTTTT.

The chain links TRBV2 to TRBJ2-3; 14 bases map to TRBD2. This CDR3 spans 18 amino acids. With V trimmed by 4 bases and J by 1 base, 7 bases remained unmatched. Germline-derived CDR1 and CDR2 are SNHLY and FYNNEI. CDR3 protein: CASSGTSGRRWGTDTQYF. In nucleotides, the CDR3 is TGTGCCAGCAGTGGGACTAGCGGGAGGAGGTGGGGCACAGATACGCAGTATTTT.

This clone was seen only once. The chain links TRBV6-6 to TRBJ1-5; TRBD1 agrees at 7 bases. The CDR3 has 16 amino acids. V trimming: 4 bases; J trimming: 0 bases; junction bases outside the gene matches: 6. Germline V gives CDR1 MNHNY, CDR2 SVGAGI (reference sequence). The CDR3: CASSSATGNSNQPQHF. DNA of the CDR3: TGTGCCAGCAGTTCCGCGACAGGGAATAGCAATCAGCCCCAGCATTTT.

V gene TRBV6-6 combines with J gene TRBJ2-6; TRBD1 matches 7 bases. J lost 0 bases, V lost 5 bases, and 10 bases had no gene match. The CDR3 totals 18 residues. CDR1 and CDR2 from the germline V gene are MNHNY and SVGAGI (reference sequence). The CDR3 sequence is CASSRMTGFSSGANVLTF. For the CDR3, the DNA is TGTGCCAGCAGTCGTATGACAGGGTTTAGCTCTGGGGCCAACGTCCTGACTTTC.

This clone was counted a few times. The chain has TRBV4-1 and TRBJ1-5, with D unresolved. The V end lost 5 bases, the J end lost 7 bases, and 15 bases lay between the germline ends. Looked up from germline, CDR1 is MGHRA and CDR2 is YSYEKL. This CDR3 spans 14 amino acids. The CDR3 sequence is CASSKAVFQQPQHF. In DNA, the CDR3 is TGCGCCAGCAGCAAGGCGGTATTTCAACAGCCCCAGCATTTT.

In DNA, the CDR3 is TGCGCCAGCAGCCCGGGGTCCCCAGTTGGGGATGAGCAGTTCTTC. The encoded protein is CASSPGSPVGDEQFF. J is TRBJ2-1 and V is TRBV5-1; D is perhaps TRBD2 (5 bases). Trimming left V 4 bases short and J 8 bases short, with 19 bases between. Germline CDR1 SGHRS, CDR2 YFSETQ. The CDR3 is 15 residues long.

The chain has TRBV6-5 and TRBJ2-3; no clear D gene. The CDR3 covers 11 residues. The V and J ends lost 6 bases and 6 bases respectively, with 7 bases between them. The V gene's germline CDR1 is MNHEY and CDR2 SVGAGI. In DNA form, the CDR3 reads TGTGCCAGCAGGACCGGGGATACGCAGTATTTT. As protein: CASRTGDTQYF.

The CDR3 DNA reads as TGTGCCAGCCAGGAGGTTGGACAGGGAGGTTCACCCCTCCACTTT. Residues: CASQEVGQGGSPLHF. This chain connects TRBV28 to TRBJ1-6; 8 bases align to TRBD1. The junction had 12 bases not matched to a gene; V was cut back by 8 bases and J by 9 bases. Germline V gene lookup returns CDR1 MDHEN and CDR2 SYDVKM. CDR3 length equals 15 residues.

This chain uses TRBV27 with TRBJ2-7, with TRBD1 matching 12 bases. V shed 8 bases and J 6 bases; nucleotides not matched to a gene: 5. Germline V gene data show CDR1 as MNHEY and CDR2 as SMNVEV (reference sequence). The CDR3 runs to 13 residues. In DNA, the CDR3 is TGTGCCAGCCTGGGGACAGGGGGCGGCGAGCAGTACTTC. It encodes CASLGTGGGEQYF.

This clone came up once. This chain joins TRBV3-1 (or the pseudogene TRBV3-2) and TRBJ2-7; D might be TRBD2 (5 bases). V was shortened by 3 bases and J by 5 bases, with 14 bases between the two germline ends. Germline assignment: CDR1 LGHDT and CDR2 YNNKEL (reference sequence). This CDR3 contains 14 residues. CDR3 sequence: CASSHVREDHEQYF. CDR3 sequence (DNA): TGTGCCAGCAGCCATGTCCGGGAAGACCACGAGCAGTACTTC.

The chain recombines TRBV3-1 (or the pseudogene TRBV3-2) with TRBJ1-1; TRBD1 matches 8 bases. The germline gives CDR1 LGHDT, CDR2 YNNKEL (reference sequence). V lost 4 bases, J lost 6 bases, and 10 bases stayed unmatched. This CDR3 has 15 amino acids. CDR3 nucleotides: TGTGCCAGCAGCCGACCGGGACAGGTGGCTTCTGAAGCTTTCTTT. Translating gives CASSRPGQVASEAFF.